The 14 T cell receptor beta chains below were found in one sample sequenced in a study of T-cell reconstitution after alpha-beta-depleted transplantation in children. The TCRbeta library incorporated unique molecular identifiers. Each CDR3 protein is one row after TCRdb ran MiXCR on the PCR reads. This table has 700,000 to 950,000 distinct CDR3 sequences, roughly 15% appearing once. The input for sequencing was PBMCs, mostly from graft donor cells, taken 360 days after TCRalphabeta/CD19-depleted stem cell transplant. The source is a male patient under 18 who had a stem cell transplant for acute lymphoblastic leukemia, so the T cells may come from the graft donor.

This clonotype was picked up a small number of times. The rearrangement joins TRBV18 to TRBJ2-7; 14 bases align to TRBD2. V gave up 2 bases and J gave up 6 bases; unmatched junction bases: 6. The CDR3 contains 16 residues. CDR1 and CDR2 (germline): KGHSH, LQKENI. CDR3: CASSPTGLAGVLEQYF. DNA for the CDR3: TGTGCCAGCTCACCAACGGGACTAGCGGGAGTCCTCGAGCAGTACTTC.

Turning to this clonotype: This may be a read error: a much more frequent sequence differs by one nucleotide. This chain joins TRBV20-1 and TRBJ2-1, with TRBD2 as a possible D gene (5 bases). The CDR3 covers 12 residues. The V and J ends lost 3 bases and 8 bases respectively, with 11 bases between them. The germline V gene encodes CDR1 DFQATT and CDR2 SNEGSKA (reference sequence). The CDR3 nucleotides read TGCAGTGCTAGGGTCTCGAGGGATGAGCAGTTCTTC. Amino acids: CSARVSRDEQFF.

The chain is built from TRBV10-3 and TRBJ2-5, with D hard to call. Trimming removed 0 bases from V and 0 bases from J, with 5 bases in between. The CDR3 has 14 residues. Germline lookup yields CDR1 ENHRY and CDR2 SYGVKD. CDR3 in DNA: TGTGCCATCAGTGAGTCGCCGTACCAAGAGACCCAGTACTTC. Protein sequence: CAISESPYQETQYF.

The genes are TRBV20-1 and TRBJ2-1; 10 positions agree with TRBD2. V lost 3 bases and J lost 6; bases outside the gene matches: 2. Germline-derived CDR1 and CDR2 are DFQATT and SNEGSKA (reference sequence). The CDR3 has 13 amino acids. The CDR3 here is CSASASGGNEQFF. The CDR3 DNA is TGCAGTGCTAGTGCTAGCGGGGGCAATGAGCAGTTCTTC.

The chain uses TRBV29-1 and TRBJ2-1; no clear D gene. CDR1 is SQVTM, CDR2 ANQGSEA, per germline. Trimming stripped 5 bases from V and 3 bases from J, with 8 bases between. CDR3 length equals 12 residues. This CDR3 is CSVSTYYNEQFF. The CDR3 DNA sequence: TGCAGCGTTTCAACGTACTACAATGAGCAGTTCTTC.

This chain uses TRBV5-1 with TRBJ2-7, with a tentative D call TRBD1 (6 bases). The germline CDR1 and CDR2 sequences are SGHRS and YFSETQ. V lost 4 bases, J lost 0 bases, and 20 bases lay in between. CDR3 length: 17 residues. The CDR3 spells CASSPTPGHPSSYEQYF. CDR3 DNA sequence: TGCGCCAGCAGCCCTACCCCGGGACACCCGAGCTCCTACGAGCAGTACTTC.

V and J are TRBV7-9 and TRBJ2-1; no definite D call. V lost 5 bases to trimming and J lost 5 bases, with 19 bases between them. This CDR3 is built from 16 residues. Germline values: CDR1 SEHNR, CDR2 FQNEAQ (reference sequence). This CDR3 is CASSHSLAPIDNEQFF. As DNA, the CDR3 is TGTGCCAGCAGCCATTCATTAGCCCCTATCGACAATGAGCAGTTCTTC.

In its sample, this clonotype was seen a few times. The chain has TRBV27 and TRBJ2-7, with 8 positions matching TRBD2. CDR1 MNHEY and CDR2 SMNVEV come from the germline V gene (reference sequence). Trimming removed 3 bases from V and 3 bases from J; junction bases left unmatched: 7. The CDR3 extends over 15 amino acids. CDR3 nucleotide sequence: TGTGCCAGCAGTTTGGTTGGCGGGAGGCACTACGAGCAGTACTTC. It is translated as CASSLVGGRHYEQYF.

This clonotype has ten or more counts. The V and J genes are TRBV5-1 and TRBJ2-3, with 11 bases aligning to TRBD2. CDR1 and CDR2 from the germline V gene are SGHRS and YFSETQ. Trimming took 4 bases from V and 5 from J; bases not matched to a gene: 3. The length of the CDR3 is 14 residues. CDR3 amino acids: CASSRGTSGDTQYF. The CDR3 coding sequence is TGCGCCAGCAGCCGAGGGACTAGCGGAGATACGCAGTATTTT.

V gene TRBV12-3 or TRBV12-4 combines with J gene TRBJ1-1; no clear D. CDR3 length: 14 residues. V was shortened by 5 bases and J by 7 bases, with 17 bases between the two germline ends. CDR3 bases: TGTGCCAGCAGTCCTAGGACCGCGGCGGATGAAGCTTTCTTT. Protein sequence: CASSPRTAADEAFF.

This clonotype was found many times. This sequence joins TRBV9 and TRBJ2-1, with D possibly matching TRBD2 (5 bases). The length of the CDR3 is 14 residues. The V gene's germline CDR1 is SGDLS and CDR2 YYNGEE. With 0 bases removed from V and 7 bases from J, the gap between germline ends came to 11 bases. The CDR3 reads CASSVGDWENEQFF. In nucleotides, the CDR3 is TGTGCCAGCAGCGTAGGTGACTGGGAGAATGAGCAGTTCTTC.

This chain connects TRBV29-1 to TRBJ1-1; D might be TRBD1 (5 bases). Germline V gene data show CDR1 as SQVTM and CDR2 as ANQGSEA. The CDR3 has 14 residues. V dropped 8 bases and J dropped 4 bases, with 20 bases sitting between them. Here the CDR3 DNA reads TGCAGCCCGGGGAGATGGGGGATCAGCACTGAAGCTTTCTTT. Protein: CSPGRWGISTEAFF.

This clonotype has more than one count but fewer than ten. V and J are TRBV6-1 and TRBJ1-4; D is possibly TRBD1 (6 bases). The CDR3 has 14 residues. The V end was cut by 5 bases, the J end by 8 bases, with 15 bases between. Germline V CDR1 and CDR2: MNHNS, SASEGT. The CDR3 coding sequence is TGTGCCAGCAGTCTGAAGGGGAGGGGGGAAAAACTGTTTTTT. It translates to CASSLKGRGEKLFF.

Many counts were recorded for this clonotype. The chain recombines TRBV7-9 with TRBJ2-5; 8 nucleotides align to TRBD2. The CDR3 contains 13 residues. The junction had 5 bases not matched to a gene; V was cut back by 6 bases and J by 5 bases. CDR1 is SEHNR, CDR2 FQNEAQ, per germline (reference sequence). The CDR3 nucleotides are TGTGCCAGCAGACCCAGCGGGAGCGAGACCCAGTACTTC. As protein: CASRPSGSETQYF.